This T cell receptor beta chain was sequenced for a study of identifying expanded T cells in peripheral blood. Study-level results: Clone count variance between roughly 2-week samples rose with total template count. Technical replicates showed about 1.1 changed clones; about two weeks about 16.4; four weeks 19.

During the collection period, no donor immune events like infections were recorded. This clone was counted between two and nine times. Its matching antigen is unknown. The repertoire was sequenced with immunoSEQ multiplex PCR; TCRdb's copy has only in-frame clones and lacks some. The table includes about 91,000 clones, around nine tenths detected once. V lost 1 base and J 5 bases, leaving 8 bases between the germline ends. Germline V gene data show CDR1 as MNHEY and CDR2 as SMNVEV (reference sequence). This CDR3 has 13 amino acids. The gene calls are TRBV27 and TRBJ1-2; D perhaps matches TRBD1 (5 bases). The TCR originated in a person between 18 and 75 years old in good health. Input material: blood. DNA for the CDR3: TGTGCCAGCAGTTTATTCAGGGAGTATGGCTACACCTTC. This encodes CASSLFREYGYTF.